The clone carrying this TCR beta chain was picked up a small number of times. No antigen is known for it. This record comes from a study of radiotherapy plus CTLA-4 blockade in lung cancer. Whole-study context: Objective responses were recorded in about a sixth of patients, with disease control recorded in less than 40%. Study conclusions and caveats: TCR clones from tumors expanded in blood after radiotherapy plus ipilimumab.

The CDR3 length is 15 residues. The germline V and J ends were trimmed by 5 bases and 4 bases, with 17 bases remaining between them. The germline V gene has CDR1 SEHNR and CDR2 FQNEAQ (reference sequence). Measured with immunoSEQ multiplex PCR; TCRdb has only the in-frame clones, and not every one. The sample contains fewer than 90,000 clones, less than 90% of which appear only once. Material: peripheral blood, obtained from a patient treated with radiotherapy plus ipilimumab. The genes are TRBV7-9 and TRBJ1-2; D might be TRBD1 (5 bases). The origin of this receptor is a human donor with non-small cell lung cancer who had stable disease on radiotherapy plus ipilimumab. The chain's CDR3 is CASSRDVVTGYGYTF. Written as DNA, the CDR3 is TGTGCCAGCAGCCGGGACGTCGTAACGGGCTATGGCTACACCTTC.